What follows is one T cell receptor (beta chain) and its context. Its specific antigen is unknown. No base-level quality is on record; no much larger clone is a single base apart. The data originate from a study of T cells after yellow fever vaccination (dated 2019 in TCRdb). With respect to the entire study: The SMART-Seq v4 Ultra Low Input RNA kit was used to prepare libraries from fractions with low cell numbers. Two healthy male donors, one aged 18 to 30 and one aged 30 to 39 years, were included in the cohort. Bulk PBMC replicates and cell subsets were isolated from blood drawn at multiple timepoints before and after both primary and secondary immunization. Bulk TCR alpha and beta repertoires were sequenced longitudinally to track T-cell clones before and after primary and booster YFV17D yellow fever vaccination.

What the authors observed across the whole study: A small fraction of clonotypes appeared in both the CD4 and CD8 compartments, likely as a result of convergent recombination. Most clones expanded after primary vaccination (around 97% of CD4 and roughly 90% of CD8) were re-detected after the booster, suggesting that broad memory maintenance occurred. Compared with the primary T-cell response, the secondary T-cell response was weaker but faster, peaking on day 5 rather than day 15. Because only a couple of donors were included in the study, the extent to which the findings can be generalized is limited. Because abundant contaminating clonotypes from the bulk population could be contained in FACS-sorted repertoires, computational filtering was required.

The data were produced on an Illumina NovaSeq 6000. TCR cDNA was made using 5'RACE template switching, a step that added a universal primer site and unique molecular identifiers. Priming for cDNA synthesis came from both the TCR alpha and TCR beta constant segments. Library amplification used two PCR steps, and the second PCR step added sample barcodes and sequencing adapters. Sequencing of libraries was done on Illumina HiSeq 2500 (2x100 bp) or NovaSeq (2x150 bp). The original pipeline was this. Demultiplexing of reads and collapsing into UMI consensus sequences were performed with MIGEC, and V(D)J alignment was carried out with MiXCR. Vaccine-responding clonotypes were identified with edgeR using replicate PBMC samples, with FDR below 0.01 and a log2 fold change above 5 up to day 15 being required. Each bulk clonotype was labeled CD4 or CD8 based on which sequenced repertoire, CD4 or CD8, contained the clonotype at higher abundance. TCRdb passed the public sequencing reads through fastp at Q25 and MiXCR, retaining productive beta sequences. Each CDR3 protein appears once, grouped with its most common genes and DNA. TCRdb assigned the V and J calls; the authors' analysis was not used. The sample contains about 320,000 distinct CDR3 sequences, about 4.5% of them found a single time. Just under 20% of the sample comes from the top ten.

The intended sense of this specimen's treatment or condition label: live attenuated yellow fever vaccine strain. At each blood-draw timepoint, two biological replicates of bulk PBMCs were obtained. A standard Ficoll-Paque protocol was used to isolate PBMCs from peripheral blood. TriZol was used to extract RNA from bulk PBMCs, CD4 and CD8 fractions, and dextramer-positive and dextramer-negative fractions. The germline V gene encodes CDR1 MDHEN and CDR2 SYDVKM. The CDR3 sequence holds 15 residues, the cysteine and phenylalanine included. Only the CDR3 region is kept as DNA, spanning 45 bases read in frame from base 1. Deletion took 3 bases off V and 0 bases off J, with a span of 9 bases between the germline ends.

This receptor was taken from a young man who received the YFV17D yellow fever vaccine. This sequence uses TRBV28 and TRBJ1-3; no confident D gene assignment can be made. The starting material was PBMCs, obtained 15 days after the yellow fever booster vaccination. The DNA sequence reads TGTGCCAGCAGTTTCGGCGGCCGCTCTGGAAACACCATATATTTT. Its protein reads: CASSFGGRSGNTIYF.